This TCR beta chain was sequenced for a study of blood T cell repertoires in COVID-19 (dated by TCRdb to the early 2020s). Notes on the research overall: Samples covering the acute and convalescent phases of COVID-19 were provided by collaborators in the United States, Italy and Spain. The prospective study material was composed of cDNA or gDNA derived from T cells, B-cell-depleted T cells, or PBMCs. Subjects who had been exposed to COVID-19, were actively infected with it, or had recovered from it provided the deeply sampled blood TCRbeta repertoires that made up the dataset. The repertoires were released in a freely available public database meant as a resource for research on the immune response to SARS-CoV-2. Samples came from the ongoing ImmuneRACE study (first 160 participants) plus 1,254 subjects from 6 global collaborators. Nearly every sample came with metadata listing a de-identified subject ID, COVID-19 status, age in years and sex. Where available, HLA class I and class II types were obtained from metadata supplied by the sample provider rather than from assay-based typing. What the research found in general, with its limitations: Clinical and demographic metadata were provided uncurated, with the amount varying by source and participant.

TCRbeta CDR3 regions were amplified from genomic DNA by means of the immunoSEQ Assay, a bias-controlled multiplex PCR. The source study handled its data this way. Nucleated cell counts per sample were estimated from amplification of reference gene primers within the assay. To quantify the absolute abundance of each unique TCRbeta CDR3 rearrangement, sequence reads were collapsed and filtered. For each sample, productive Simpson clonality was calculated as the square root of Simpson's diversity index over productive rearrangements. TCRdb mirrors the immuneACCESS table, restricted to in-frame sequences. Some clones are absent from its copies; in checked studies, under half trace to an unresolved V gene, and the reason for the others is unknown. V and J calls and clone size are copied from that table; D and trimming were computed from the DNA. This sample holds 200,000 to 250,000 clones; 70% to 90% were observed only once. The top ten hold under 14% of the sample.

Notes on this clone: Its antigen has not been determined. No base qualities exist here, and no much larger clone lies one base off it.

Clipping removes 4 bases from V and 9 bases from J, with 21 as the unmatched junction base count. CDR1 and CDR2 are read off the germline V gene as MGHRA and YSYEKL. From the cysteine through the phenylalanine, the CDR3 covers 20 amino acids. The DNA shown is the 60-base CDR3, in frame from base 1. Enrolling through a virtual design, the prospective study's participants ranged in age from roughly 18 to 100 years and lived across more than 20 United States geographic areas. In the prospective study, cohorts were assigned on the basis of participant-reported clinical history obtained from a screening survey and a study questionnaire. Recovered participants in ImmuneRACE Cohort 3 were defined by two consecutive negative NP/OP PCR tests, clearance by a healthcare professional, or resolution of symptoms. In the prospective study, whole blood, serum and a nasopharyngeal or oropharyngeal swab were collected from each participant by mobile phlebotomists. Prospective study participants could optionally give additional blood draws and questionnaires over a roughly two-month period. Before DNA extraction, prospective study blood samples were shipped either frozen or at room temperature.

The clonotype originates from a man between 25 and 39 years old who had recovered from COVID-19. In this chain, TRBV4-1 is recombined with TRBJ2-1, and 13 junctional nucleotides match TRBD2. Source material: PBMCs or T cells enriched from blood (not recorded which). Here the CDR3 is given as CASSPDQGTSGTRHNGEQFF. The DNA is as follows: TGCGCCAGCAGCCCAGATCAAGGGACTAGCGGGACCCGCCACAATGGTGAGCAGTTCTTC.